This section outlines one T cell receptor beta chain sequence together with its context. V lost 2 bases, J lost 8 bases, and 9 bases lay in between. CDR3 length: 12 residues. This library used around 0.4 ug RNA and molecular barcoded adaptors spanning alpha/delta and beta/gamma chains. From the reads, TCRdb called clonotypes with MiXCR, one entry per CDR3 protein. The sample holds around 33,000 distinct CDR3 sequences, about a fifth seen once. At the time of active disease, bone marrow was collected from every patient. These data are taken from a study of read filtering for tumor transcriptome and immune sequencing.

Sequenced input: a population of CD138-negative cells sorted from bone marrow. The chain employs TRBV12-3 or TRBV12-4 and TRBJ1-2; D is uncertain. The sequence derives from a donor at least 40 years old with multiple myeloma. For the CDR3, the DNA is TGTGCCAGCAGTTTAAAACAGATCGGCTACACCTTC. Amino acids: CASSLKQIGYTF.